The 10 T cell receptor beta chains given below trace back to one sample, sequenced in a study of blood T cell repertoires in COVID-19. Clones were sequenced by immunoSEQ multiplex PCR, and TCRdb holds only the in-frame ones, with some missing. The sample consists of 150,000 to 200,000 clones, under 85% of them appearing once. Source material: peripheral blood. The receptor source for this set is a man aged 65 to 85 with acute or convalescent COVID-19.

The rearrangement links TRBV6-5 to TRBJ1-6, with unresolved D. This CDR3 comprises 15 residues. Germline loops: CDR1 MNHEY, CDR2 SVGAGI. V was clipped by 0 bases and J by 6 bases, with 9 bases between them. The CDR3 reads CASSYSGTSNSPLHF. The CDR3 DNA reads as TGTGCCAGCAGTTACTCGGGCACATCTAATTCACCCCTCCACTTT.

This clone was recorded once. This chain uses TRBV10-2 with TRBJ2-7, with D perhaps matching TRBD1 (6 bases). Germline CDR1 reads WSHSY; CDR2 reads SAAADI. V gave up 3 bases and J gave up 7 bases, with 22 bases separating them. This CDR3 has 16 residues. Here the CDR3 reads CASSDPTGAAGFEQYF. CDR3 coding DNA: TGCGCCAGCAGTGATCCGACAGGCGCCGCTGGGTTTGAGCAGTACTTC.

This chain connects TRBV4-1 to TRBJ2-1; 8 bases are a match to TRBD2. The CDR3 runs to 17 residues. In germline, CDR1 is MGHRA, CDR2 YSYEKL. Trimming cost V 1 base and J 7 bases; bases outside gene matches: 12. CDR3 bases: TGCGCCAGCAGCCAAGGACTAGCGTTTGGGTCTCGGAATGAGCAGTTCTTC. Amino acid sequence: CASSQGLAFGSRNEQFF.

About this clone itself: The identical CDR3 is also encoded by other nucleotide sequences in the sample. J is TRBJ2-2 and V is TRBV7-6, with D hard to call. The CDR3 sequence is 12 residues long. V was pared by 5 bases and J by 3 bases, with 4 bases between. CDR1 is SGHVS, CDR2 FNYEAQ, per germline. The CDR3 nucleotides read TGTGCCAGCAGCCTTTACACCGGGGAGCTGTTTTTT. Protein: CASSLYTGELFF. Drawing the rest from reference TRBV7-6 and TRBJ2-2, the complete variable domain is GAGVSQSPRYKVTKRGQDVALRCDPISGHVSLYWYRQALGQGPEFLTYFNYEAQQDKSGLPNDRFSAERPEGSISTLTIQRTEQRDSAMYRCASSLYTGELFFGEGSRLTVL.

V gene TRBV5-6 combines with J gene TRBJ2-1; no clear D. Trimming pared 3 bases from V and 4 bases from J, leaving 17 bases between. There are 16 residues in the CDR3. Germline assignment: CDR1 SGHDT and CDR2 YYEEEE. CDR3 in DNA: TGTGCCAGCAGCTCCTCGGGTCTATTTAAGTACAATGAGCAGTTCTTC. This gives the protein CASSSSGLFKYNEQFF.

The rearrangement uses TRBV19 and TRBJ2-2, with unresolved D. The V end was cut by 3 bases, the J end by 1 base, with 12 bases between. The CDR3 has 16 residues. Germline lookup yields CDR1 LNHDA and CDR2 SQIVND (reference sequence). The CDR3 DNA is TGTGCCAGTAGTATTGACTCCCGAGGGAACACCGGGGAGCTGTTTTTT. The encoded protein is CASSIDSRGNTGELFF.

This clone has only a few counts. The same CDR3 can be traced to other DNA sequences in this sample. The chain is built from TRBV2 and TRBJ2-2, with 11 bases identical to TRBD2. Germline values: CDR1 SNHLY, CDR2 FYNNEI. This CDR3 has 15 amino acids. The trim removed 1 base at V and 5 bases at J, leaving 0 bases unmatched. CDR3 loop: CASSEVAGGTGELFF. In DNA, the CDR3 is TGTGCCAGCAGTGAAGTAGCGGGAGGGACCGGGGAGCTGTTTTTT.

This clone was recorded only once. The chain joins TRBV5-1 to TRBJ2-3; 8 bases fit TRBD2. CDR1 and CDR2 from the germline V gene are SGHRS and YFSETQ. The CDR3 loop spans 16 amino acids. The J segment lost 1 base and the V segment lost 0 bases, leaving 4 bases of the junction unmatched. CDR3 DNA sequence: TGCGCCAGCAGCTTGGAGACAGCGGGGGGCACAGATACGCAGTATTTT. Translated, it gives CASSLETAGGTDTQYF.

This clone was seen only a few times. The genes are TRBV15 and TRBJ1-5; 10 nucleotides agree with TRBD1. The CDR3 sequence is 15 residues long. J was trimmed by 7 bases and V by 3 bases; bases with no gene match: 6. Germline V gene lookup returns CDR1 LNHNV and CDR2 YYDKDF (reference sequence). The CDR3 region has the DNA TGTGCCACCAGCAGTGACGACAGGGGGCAACAGCCCCAGCATTTT. The encoded protein is CATSSDDRGQQPQHF.

The chain employs TRBV25-1 and TRBJ1-3; TRBD1 aligns across 8 bases. The CDR3 runs to 17 residues. From germline, CDR1 is MGHDK and CDR2 SYGVNS. V was clipped by 9 bases and J by 0 bases; unmatched bases: 13. In DNA, the CDR3 is TGTGCCAGTCGGGGACAGGACACTTCATTCTCTGGAAACACCATATATTTT. Amino acid sequence: CASRGQDTSFSGNTIYF.